This note documents a single T cell receptor beta chain sequence. Its antigen is currently unknown. The germline V gene has CDR1 LNHDA and CDR2 SQIVND (reference sequence). With V trimmed by 6 bases and J by 8 bases, 8 bases remained unmatched. This CDR3 has 14 residues. PCR was performed using 60 Vbeta and 13 Jbeta primers. Here immunoSEQ multiplex PCR was the method, and the copy in TCRdb shows in-frame clones only, minus some. The sample holds about 95,000 clones; roughly 79% are singletons and the top ten take less than 4.5%. This entry is derived from a study of cytomegalovirus exposure and HLA in healthy donors. Study-level points and caveats: Later analysis suggested links between common viral pathogens and several top significant clusters.

The chain joins TRBV19 to TRBJ2-3; 10 bases line up with TRBD2. The receptor's source is a woman in her 70s in good health and CMV-seropositive. The sequenced sample was PBMCs. CDR3 sequence reads: CASRSSGSSGTQYF. CDR3 DNA sequence: TGTGCCAGTAGATCTAGCGGGAGTAGCGGTACGCAGTATTTT.